The present T cell receptor beta chain was sequenced within a study of blood T cell repertoires in COVID-19. Profiling relied on immunoSEQ multiplex PCR, and the TCRdb table lists in-frame clones only, not all of them. The data contain 210,000 or so clones, roughly 88% of them singletons. This receptor was identified in a man aged 18 to 30 with active or convalescent COVID-19. Material: peripheral blood.

The CDR3 DNA follows: TGTGCCAGCAGCGTAGTACCCGCGGAAACCTACGAGCAGTACTTC. It is translated as CASSVVPAETYEQYF. This chain uses TRBV9 with TRBJ2-7, with D unclear. The ends were cut back, 0 bases at V and 2 bases at J, with 12 bases in the middle. This CDR3 region has 15 residues. In germline, CDR1 is SGDLS, CDR2 YYNGEE.